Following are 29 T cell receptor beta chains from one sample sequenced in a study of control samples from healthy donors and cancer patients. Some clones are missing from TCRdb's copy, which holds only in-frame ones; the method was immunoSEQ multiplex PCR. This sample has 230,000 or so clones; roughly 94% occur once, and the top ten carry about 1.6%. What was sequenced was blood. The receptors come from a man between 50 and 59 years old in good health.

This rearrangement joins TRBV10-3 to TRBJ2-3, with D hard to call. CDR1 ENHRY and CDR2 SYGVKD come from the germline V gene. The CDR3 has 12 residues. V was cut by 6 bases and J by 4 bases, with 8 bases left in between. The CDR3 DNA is TGTGCCATCAGCGCGGTACCAGATACGCAGTATTTT. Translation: CAISAVPDTQYF.

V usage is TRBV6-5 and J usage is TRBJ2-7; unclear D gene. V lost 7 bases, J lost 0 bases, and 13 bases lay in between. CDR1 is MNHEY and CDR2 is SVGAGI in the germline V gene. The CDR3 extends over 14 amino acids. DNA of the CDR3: TGTGCCAGCAAAGGGCCCTCCAGCTCCTACGAGCAGTACGTC. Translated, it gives CASKGPSSSYEQYV.

DNA of the CDR3: TGTGCCAGCATCCCGCGGGGGAGCTCCTACAATGAGCAGTTCTTC. This gives the protein CASIPRGSSYNEQFF. J is TRBJ2-1 and V is TRBV2; 7 bases are shared with TRBD2. The CDR3 extends over 15 amino acids. V lost 7 bases to trimming and J lost 0 bases; unmatched junction nucleotides: 6. In germline, CDR1 is SNHLY, CDR2 FYNNEI. The entire variable domain, with the rest obtained from reference TRBV2 and TRBJ2-1, is as follows: EPEVTQTPSHQVTQMGQEVILRCVPISNHLYFYWYRQILGQKVEFLVSFYNNEISEKSEIFDDQFSVERPDGSNFTLKIRSTKLEDSAMYFCASIPRGSSYNEQFFGPGTRLTVL.

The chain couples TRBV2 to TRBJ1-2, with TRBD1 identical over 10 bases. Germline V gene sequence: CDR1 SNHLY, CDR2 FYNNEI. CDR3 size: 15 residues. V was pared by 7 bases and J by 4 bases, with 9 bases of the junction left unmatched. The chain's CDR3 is CASTLGQGGSYGYTF. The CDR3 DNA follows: TGTGCCAGCACCCTCGGACAGGGGGGCTCCTATGGCTACACCTTC.

The CDR3 loop reads CASSLGTGIGNQPQHF. CDR3 DNA: TGTGCCAGCAGCTTAGGGACAGGGATCGGCAATCAGCCCCAGCATTTT. This chain uses TRBV7-9 with TRBJ1-5; TRBD1 matches at 8 bases. V dropped 1 base and J dropped 2; count of bases not matched to a gene: 4. From germline, CDR1 is SEHNR and CDR2 FQNEAQ (reference sequence). The CDR3 has 16 amino acids.

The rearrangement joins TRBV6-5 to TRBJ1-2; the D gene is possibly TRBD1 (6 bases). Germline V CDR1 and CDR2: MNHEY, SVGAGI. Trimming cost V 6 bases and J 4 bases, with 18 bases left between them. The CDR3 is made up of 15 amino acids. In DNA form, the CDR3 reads TGTGCCAGCAGCTCTGGACAGCGGCTTGGCTATGGCTACACCTTC. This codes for CASSSGQRLGYGYTF.

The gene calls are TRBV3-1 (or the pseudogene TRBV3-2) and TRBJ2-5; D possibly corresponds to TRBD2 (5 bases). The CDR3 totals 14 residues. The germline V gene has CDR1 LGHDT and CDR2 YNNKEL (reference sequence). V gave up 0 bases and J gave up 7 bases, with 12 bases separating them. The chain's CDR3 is CASSQERATGTQYF. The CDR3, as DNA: TGTGCCAGCAGCCAAGAGCGGGCGACCGGGACCCAGTACTTC.

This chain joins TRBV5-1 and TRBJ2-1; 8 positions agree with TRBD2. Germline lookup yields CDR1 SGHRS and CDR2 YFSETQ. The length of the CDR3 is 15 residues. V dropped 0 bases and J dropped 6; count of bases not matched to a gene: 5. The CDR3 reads CASSLGGTSFNEQFF. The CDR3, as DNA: TGCGCCAGCAGCTTGGGAGGGACTAGTTTCAATGAGCAGTTCTTC.

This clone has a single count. This CDR3 reads CASSLGLGRGANVLTF. The CDR3, as DNA: TGCGCCAGCAGCTTGGGGTTGGGGCGCGGGGCCAACGTCCTGACTTTC. The chain uses TRBV5-1 and TRBJ2-6; maybe TRBD1 (5 bases). The germline V gene has CDR1 SGHRS and CDR2 YFSETQ. V lost 0 bases and J 4 bases, leaving 11 bases between the germline ends. The length of the CDR3 is 16 residues. Using reference TRBV5-1 and TRBJ2-6 for the parts outside the CDR3, the full variable domain is KAGVTQTPRYLIKTRGQQVTLSCSPISGHRSVSWYQQTPGQGLQFLFEYFSETQRNKGNFPGRFSGRQFSNSRSEMNVSTLELGDSALYLCASSLGLGRGANVLTFGAGSRLTVL.

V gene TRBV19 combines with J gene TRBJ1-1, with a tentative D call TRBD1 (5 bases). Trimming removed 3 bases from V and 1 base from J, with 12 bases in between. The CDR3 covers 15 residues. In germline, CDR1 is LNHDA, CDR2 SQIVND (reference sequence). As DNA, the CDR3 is TGTGCCAGTAGTATCGGGGCAACTGGGAACACTGAAGCTTTCTTT. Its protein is CASSIGATGNTEAFF.

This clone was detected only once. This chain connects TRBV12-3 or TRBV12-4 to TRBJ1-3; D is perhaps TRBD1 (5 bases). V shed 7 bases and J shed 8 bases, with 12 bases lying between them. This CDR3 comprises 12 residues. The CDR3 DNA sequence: TGTGCCAGCACCATGGGACGTGACACCATATATTTT. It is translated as CASTMGRDTIYF.

The chain's CDR3 is CASSYSSTSGFLVNTEAFF. The CDR3 DNA reads as TGTGCCAGCAGTTACTCTTCAACATCCGGGTTTTTGGTTAACACTGAAGCTTTCTTT. The J gene is TRBJ1-1, the V gene TRBV6-2 or TRBV6-3; D not certain. The CDR3 covers 19 residues. Trimming stripped 0 bases from V and 2 bases from J, with 22 bases between. From germline, CDR1 is MNHEY and CDR2 SVGEGT.

The DNA of the CDR3 is TGTGCCAGCAGTTGGGACAGGGTCCCTGGAAACACCATATATTTT. Translating it yields CASSWDRVPGNTIYF. The chain uses TRBV6-5 and TRBJ1-3; 9 bases fit TRBD1. V was pared by 4 bases and J by 2 bases, with 3 bases of the junction left unmatched. The CDR3 is made up of 15 amino acids. Germline values: CDR1 MNHEY, CDR2 SVGAGI.

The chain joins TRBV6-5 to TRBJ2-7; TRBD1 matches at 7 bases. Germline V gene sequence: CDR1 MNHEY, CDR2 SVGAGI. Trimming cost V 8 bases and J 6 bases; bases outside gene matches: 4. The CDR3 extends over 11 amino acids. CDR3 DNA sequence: TGTGCCAGCGGATCAGGGGGCGAGCAGTACGTC. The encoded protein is CASGSGGEQYV.

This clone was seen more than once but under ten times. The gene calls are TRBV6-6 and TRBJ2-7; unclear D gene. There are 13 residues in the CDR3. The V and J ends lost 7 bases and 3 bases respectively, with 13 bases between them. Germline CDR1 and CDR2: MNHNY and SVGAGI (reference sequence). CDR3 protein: CASTGRWDYEQYF. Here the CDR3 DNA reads TGTGCCAGCACCGGACGGTGGGACTACGAGCAGTACTTC.

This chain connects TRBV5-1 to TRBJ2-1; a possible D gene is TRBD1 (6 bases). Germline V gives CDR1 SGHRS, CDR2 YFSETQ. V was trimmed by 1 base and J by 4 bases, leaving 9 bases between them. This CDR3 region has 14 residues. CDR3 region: CASSLRDTYNEQFF. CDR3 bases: TGCGCCAGCAGCTTGAGGGACACATACAATGAGCAGTTCTTC.

The CDR3 DNA reads as TGTGCCAGCAGTTTAGTTTCTTGGCGGGGGGGAGGAGGCGAGCAGTACTTC. Translated: CASSLVSWRGGGGEQYF. V gene TRBV27 combines with J gene TRBJ2-7; 9 bases are a match to TRBD2. This CDR3 comprises 17 residues. Losses at the gene ends were 2 bases for V and 6 bases for J; bases not matched to a gene: 14. Germline lookup yields CDR1 MNHEY and CDR2 SMNVEV (reference sequence).

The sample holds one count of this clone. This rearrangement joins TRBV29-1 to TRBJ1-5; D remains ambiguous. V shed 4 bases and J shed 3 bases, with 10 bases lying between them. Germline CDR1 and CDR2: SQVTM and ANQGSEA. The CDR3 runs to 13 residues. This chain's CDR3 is CSVVPGPNQPQHF. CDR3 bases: TGCAGCGTTGTTCCAGGTCCCAATCAGCCCCAGCATTTT.

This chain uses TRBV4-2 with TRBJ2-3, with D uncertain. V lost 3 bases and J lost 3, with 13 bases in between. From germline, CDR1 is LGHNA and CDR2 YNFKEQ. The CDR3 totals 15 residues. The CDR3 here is CASSQRGDPTDTQYF. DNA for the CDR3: TGTGCCAGCAGCCAGCGAGGCGACCCGACAGATACGCAGTATTTT.

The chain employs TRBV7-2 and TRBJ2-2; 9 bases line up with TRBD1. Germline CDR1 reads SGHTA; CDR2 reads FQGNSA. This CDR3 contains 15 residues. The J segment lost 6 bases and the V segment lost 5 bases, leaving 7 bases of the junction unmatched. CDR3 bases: TGTGCCAGCAGCCGGGACAGGGTGTTGGCCGGGGAGCTGTTTTTT. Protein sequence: CASSRDRVLAGELFF.

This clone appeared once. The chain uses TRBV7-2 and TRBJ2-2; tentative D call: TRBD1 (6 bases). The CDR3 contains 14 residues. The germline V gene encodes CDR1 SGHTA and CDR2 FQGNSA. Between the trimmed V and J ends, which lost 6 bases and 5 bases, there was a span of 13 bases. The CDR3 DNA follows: TGTGCCAGCAGTTTCCAGGGGTCTACCGGGGAGCTGTTTTTT. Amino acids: CASSFQGSTGELFF. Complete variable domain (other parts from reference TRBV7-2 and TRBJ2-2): GAGVSQSPSNKVTEKGKDVELRCDPISGHTALYWYRQSLGQGLEFLIYFQGNSAPDKSGLPSDRFSAERTGGSVSTLTIQRTQQEDSAVYLCASSFQGSTGELFFGEGSRLTVL.

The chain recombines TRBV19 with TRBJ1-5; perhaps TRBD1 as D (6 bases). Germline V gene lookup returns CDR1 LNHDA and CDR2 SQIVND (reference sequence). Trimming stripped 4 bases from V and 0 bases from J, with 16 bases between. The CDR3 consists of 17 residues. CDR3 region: CASSTYRDILSNQPQHF. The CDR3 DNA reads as TGTGCCAGTAGTACTTACAGGGATATTCTTAGCAATCAGCCCCAGCATTTT.

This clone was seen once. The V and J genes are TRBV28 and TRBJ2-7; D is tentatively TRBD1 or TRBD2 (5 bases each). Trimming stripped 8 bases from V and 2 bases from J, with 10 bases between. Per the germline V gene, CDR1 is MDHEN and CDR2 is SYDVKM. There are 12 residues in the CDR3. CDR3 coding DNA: TGTGCCAGCGGGGACGGAGCCTACGAGCAGTACGTC. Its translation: CASGDGAYEQYV.

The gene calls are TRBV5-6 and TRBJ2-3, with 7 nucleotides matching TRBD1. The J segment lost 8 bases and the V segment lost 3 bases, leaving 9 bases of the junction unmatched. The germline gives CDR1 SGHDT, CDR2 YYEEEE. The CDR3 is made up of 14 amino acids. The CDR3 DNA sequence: TGTGCCAGCAGCTCTGACAGGGTCTTCGGTACGCAGTATTTT. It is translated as CASSSDRVFGTQYF.

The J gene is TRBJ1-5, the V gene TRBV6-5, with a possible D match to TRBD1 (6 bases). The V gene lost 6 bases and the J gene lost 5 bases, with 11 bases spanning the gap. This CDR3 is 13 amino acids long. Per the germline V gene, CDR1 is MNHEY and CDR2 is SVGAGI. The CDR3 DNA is TGTGCCAGCAGACAGGGATGGGATCAGCCCCAGCATTTT. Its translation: CASRQGWDQPQHF.

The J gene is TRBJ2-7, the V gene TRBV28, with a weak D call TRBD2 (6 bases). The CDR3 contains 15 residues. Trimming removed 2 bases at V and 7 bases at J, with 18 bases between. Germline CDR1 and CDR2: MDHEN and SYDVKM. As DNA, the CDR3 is TGTGCCAGCAGTTTAATCGGCGGCCCGGGGGAAGAGCAGTACTTC. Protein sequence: CASSLIGGPGEEQYF.

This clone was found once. Here the CDR3 DNA reads TGTGCCAGTAAAGAACAGGGGTTGGGCAATCAGCCCCAGCATTTT. Translated, it gives CASKEQGLGNQPQHF. V is TRBV19 and J is TRBJ1-5; 7 positions match TRBD1. The CDR3 runs to 15 residues. Per the germline V gene, CDR1 is LNHDA and CDR2 is SQIVND (reference sequence). After removal of 7 bases from V and 2 bases from J, the junction contained 8 bases not matched to a gene.

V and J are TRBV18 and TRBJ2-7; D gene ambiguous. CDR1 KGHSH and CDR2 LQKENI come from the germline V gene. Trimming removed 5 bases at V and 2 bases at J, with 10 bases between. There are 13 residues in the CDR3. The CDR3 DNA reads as TGTGCCAGCTCATCCCGGGTTCCCTACGAGCAGTACTTC. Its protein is CASSSRVPYEQYF.

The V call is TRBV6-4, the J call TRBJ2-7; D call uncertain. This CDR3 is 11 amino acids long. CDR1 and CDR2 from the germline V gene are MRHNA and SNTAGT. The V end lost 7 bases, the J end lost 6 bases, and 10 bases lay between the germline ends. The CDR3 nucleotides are TGTGCCAGCAACATTCCCTGCGAGCAGTACGTC. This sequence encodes CASNIPCEQYV.